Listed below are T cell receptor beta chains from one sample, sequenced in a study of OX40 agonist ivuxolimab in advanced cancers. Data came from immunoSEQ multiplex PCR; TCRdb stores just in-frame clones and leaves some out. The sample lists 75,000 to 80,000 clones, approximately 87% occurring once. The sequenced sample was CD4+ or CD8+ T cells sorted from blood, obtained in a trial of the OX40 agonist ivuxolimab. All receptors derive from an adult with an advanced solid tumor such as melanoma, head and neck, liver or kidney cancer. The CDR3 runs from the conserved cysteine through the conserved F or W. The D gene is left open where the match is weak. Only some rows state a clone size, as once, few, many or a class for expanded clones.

CASSPGQVHYNEQFF	TGTGCTAGCAGCCCTGGACAGGTTCACTACAATGAGCAGTTCTTC	TRBV7-7	NA	TRBD1	TRBJ2-1
CASSPISLSAYEQYF	TGTGCCAGCTCACCGATCAGTCTTTCGGCCTACGAGCAGTACTTC	TRBV18	NA	NA	TRBJ2-7
CASSRGTLAGGPSGETQYF	TGCGCCAGCAGCCGGGGGACCCTAGCGGGAGGGCCCTCAGGGGAGACCCAGTACTTC	TRBV5-1	NA	TRBD2	TRBJ2-5
CASSRRTARESNYGYTF	TGTGCCAGTAGTAGACGGACAGCCAGAGAGTCCAACTATGGCTACACCTTC	TRBV19	NA	NA	TRBJ1-2
CASSLEGTGVRNQPQHF	TGTGCCAGCAGTCTAGAGGGGACAGGGGTAAGGAATCAGCCCCAGCATTTT	TRBV28	NA	TRBD1	TRBJ1-5
CASSLGQGTIEAFF	TGTGCCAGCAGCTTGGGACAGGGTACTATTGAAGCTTTCTTT	TRBV7-9	NA	TRBD1	TRBJ1-1
CASSLGGNYGYTF	TGTGCCAGCAGCTTAGGTGGTAACTATGGCTACACCTTC	TRBV7-2	few	NA	TRBJ1-2
CASSRITRGTEAFF	TGTGCCAGCAGCCGAATAACGAGAGGCACTGAAGCTTTCTTT	TRBV6-1	once	NA	TRBJ1-1
CATTGQLSYGYTF	TGTGCGACAACGGGACAGCTAAGCTATGGCTACACCTTC	TRBV6-5	NA	TRBD1	TRBJ1-2
CASNRGITGELFF	TGTGCCAGCAACAGGGGAATCACCGGGGAGCTGTTTTTT	TRBV6-5	NA	TRBD1	TRBJ2-2
CASSPDRQGTEAFF	TGTGCCAGCTCACCGGACAGGCAGGGAACTGAAGCTTTCTTT	TRBV18	once	TRBD1	TRBJ1-1
CASSLDRVDGEKLFF	TGTGCCAGCAGTTTGGACAGGGTGGATGGGGAAAAACTGTTTTTT	TRBV2	NA	TRBD1	TRBJ1-4
CSAGTGRVTEAFF	TGCAGCGCGGGGACAGGGAGGGTAACTGAAGCTTTCTTT	TRBV29-1	NA	TRBD1	TRBJ1-1
CASSREREYFGEQYF	TGCGCCAGCAGCCGAGAGCGGGAGTACTTTGGCGAGCAGTACTTC	TRBV4-3	NA	TRBD2	TRBJ2-7
CASSGAGTPSYEQYF	TGTGCCAGCAGCGGTGCCGGGACACCCTCCTACGAGCAGTACTTC	TRBV9	NA	NA	TRBJ2-7
CASGPWGNTEAFF	TGTGCTAGTGGTCCGTGGGGGAACACTGAAGCTTTCTTT	TRBV12-5	few	NA	TRBJ1-1
CASIHKGSGEQYF	TGTGCCAGTATTCATAAAGGGTCGGGGGAGCAGTACTTC	TRBV19	NA	NA	TRBJ2-7
CASSQEFRANTGELFF	TGCGCCAGCAGCCAAGAATTTCGGGCGAACACCGGGGAGCTGTTTTTT	TRBV4-3	NA	NA	TRBJ2-2
CASSYGTVNTEAFF	TGTGCCAGCAGTTACGGGACTGTGAACACTGAAGCTTTCTTT	TRBV6-6	once	NA	TRBJ1-1
CASSQGFYEQYF	TGTGCCAGCAGCCAAGGATTCTACGAGCAGTACTTC	TRBV4-2	once	NA	TRBJ2-7
CASSTGQGVTTEAFF	TGCGCCAGCAGCACGGGACAGGGGGTTACCACTGAAGCTTTCTTT	TRBV5-1	NA	TRBD1	TRBJ1-1
CASSLFREGTFSGNTIYF	TGTGCCAGCAGTTTATTCAGGGAGGGGACCTTCTCTGGAAACACCATATATTTT	TRBV28	NA	NA	TRBJ1-3
CAISSGGAGEQYF	TGTGCCATCAGCTCAGGGGGCGCGGGGGAGCAGTACTTC	TRBV10-3	NA	TRBD1	TRBJ2-7
CASSEIGTGYGYTF	TGTGCCAGCAGTGAGATAGGGACAGGCTATGGCTACACCTTC	TRBV6-1	NA	TRBD1	TRBJ1-2
CASSSPAHSVLLTDTQYF	TGTGCCAGCAGCAGCCCCGCCCACAGTGTCCTACTCACAGATACGCAGTATTTT	TRBV7-2	many	NA	TRBJ2-3
CASSIGTDFYEQYF	TGTGCCAGTAGTATAGGAACAGATTTCTACGAGCAGTACTTC	TRBV19	NA	NA	TRBJ2-7
CASSLEGLEFGFSDTQYF	TGCGCCAGCAGCTTGGAGGGGTTAGAATTTGGGTTTTCGGATACGCAGTATTTT	TRBV5-1	NA	NA	TRBJ2-3
CASSGQIYTGELFF	TGTGCCAGCAGCGGACAGATTTACACCGGGGAGCTGTTTTTT	TRBV6-5	NA	NA	TRBJ2-2
CASSVTRGNRELFF	TGTGCCAGTAGTGTAACCAGGGGGAACAGGGAGCTGTTTTTT	TRBV19	NA	TRBD1	TRBJ2-2
CASSLERQNSGNTIYF	TGTGCCAGCAGCTTAGAAAGACAGAACTCTGGAAACACCATATATTTT	TRBV7-8	NA	NA	TRBJ1-3
CSVGTTGGLVYGYTF	TGCAGCGTTGGGACTACAGGGGGGCTAGTCTATGGCTACACCTTC	TRBV29-1	few	TRBD1	TRBJ1-2
CASSEGQGNQPQHF	TGCGCCAGCAGTGAGGGACAGGGAAATCAGCCCCAGCATTTT	TRBV10-1	few	TRBD1	TRBJ1-5
CASRDREGTGELFF	TGCGCCAGCAGGGACAGGGAGGGGACCGGGGAGCTGTTTTTT	TRBV10-1	NA	NA	TRBJ2-2
CAWSGGGTEAFF	TGTGCCTGGAGTGGGGGGGGCACTGAAGCTTTCTTT	TRBV30	NA	NA	TRBJ1-1
CASSFTGHQETQYF	TGCGCCAGCAGCTTCACGGGACACCAAGAGACCCAGTACTTC	TRBV5-1	NA	NA	TRBJ2-5
CASSPGTGDFGEQYF	TGCGCCAGCAGTCCCGGGACAGGGGATTTCGGCGAGCAGTACTTC	TRBV4-1	NA	TRBD1	TRBJ2-7
CASSEAGRMNTEAFF	TGTGCCAGCAGCGAAGCGGGACGCATGAACACTGAAGCTTTCTTT	TRBV6-1	once	NA	TRBJ1-1
CAISRLQGSNSPLHF	TGTGCCATCAGCCGCCTACAGGGTAGTAATTCACCCCTCCACTTT	TRBV10-3	NA	NA	TRBJ1-6
CASSIKEEIPDTIYF	TGTGCCAGTAGTATTAAGGAGGAGATTCCGGACACCATATATTTT	TRBV19	NA	NA	TRBJ1-3
CASSLGIAGGTDTQYF	TGTGCTAGCAGCTTAGGAATTGCGGGGGGAACAGATACGCAGTATTTT	TRBV7-7	NA	TRBD2	TRBJ2-3
CASSLMNRGLYNEQFF	TGTGCCAGCAGCTTGATGAACAGGGGGTTATACAATGAGCAGTTCTTC	TRBV5-6	many	TRBD1	TRBJ2-1
CASSLNRGTDTQYF	TGTGCCAGCAGTTTAAACCGTGGCACAGATACGCAGTATTTT	TRBV27	NA	NA	TRBJ2-3